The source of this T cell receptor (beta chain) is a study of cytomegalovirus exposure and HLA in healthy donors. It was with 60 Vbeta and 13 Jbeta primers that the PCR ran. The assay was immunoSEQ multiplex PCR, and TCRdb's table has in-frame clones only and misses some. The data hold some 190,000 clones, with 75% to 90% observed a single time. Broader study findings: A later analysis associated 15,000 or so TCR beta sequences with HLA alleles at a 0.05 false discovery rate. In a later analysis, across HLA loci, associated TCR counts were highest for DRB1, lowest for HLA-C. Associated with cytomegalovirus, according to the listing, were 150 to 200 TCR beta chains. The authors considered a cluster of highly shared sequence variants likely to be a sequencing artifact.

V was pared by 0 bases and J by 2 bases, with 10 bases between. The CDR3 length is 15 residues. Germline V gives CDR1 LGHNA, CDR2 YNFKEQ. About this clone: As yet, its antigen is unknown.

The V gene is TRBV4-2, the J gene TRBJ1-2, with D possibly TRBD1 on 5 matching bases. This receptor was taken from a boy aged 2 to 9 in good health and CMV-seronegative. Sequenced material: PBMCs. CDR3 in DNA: TGTGCCAGCAGCCAAGAGTCAGGGTTGAACTATGGCTACACCTTC. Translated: CASSQESGLNYGYTF.